One sample yielded the 3 T cell receptor beta chains listed below, sequenced in a study of cytomegalovirus exposure and HLA in healthy donors. The PCR had 60 Vbeta and 13 Jbeta primers. Produced via immunoSEQ multiplex PCR; TCRdb's table is partial and in-frame only. The sample includes 100,000 to 150,000 clones, 72% of them seen just once. Specimen: PBMCs. The source of these receptors is a man aged 25-45 years in good health and CMV-seronegative.

The chain's CDR3 is CASSRQILITTDTQYF. CDR3 DNA sequence: TGTGCCAGTAGTAGACAGATCCTCATTACCACAGATACGCAGTATTTT. This chain links TRBV19 with TRBJ2-3, with a possible D match to TRBD1 (5 bases). The CDR3 is 16 residues long. Trimming stripped 4 bases from V and 2 bases from J, with 16 bases between. CDR1 is LNHDA and CDR2 is SQIVND in the germline V gene (reference sequence).

This rearrangement joins TRBV4-3 to TRBJ2-1; D uncertain. Trimming shortened V by 1 base and J by 7 bases, and 14 bases separated the two germline ends. Germline V lookup: CDR1 LGHNA, CDR2 YSLEER. CDR3 length: 15 amino acids. For the CDR3, the DNA is TGCGCCAGCAGCCAAGTATGGAGCGAGTTAAATGAGCAGTTCTTC. Its protein product is CASSQVWSELNEQFF.

This sequence joins TRBV5-1 and TRBJ2-5; 10 bases map to TRBD1. The CDR3 has 14 residues. The ends lost 0 bases at V and 4 bases at J; junction bases unmatched: 0. CDR1 and CDR2 from the germline V gene are SGHRS and YFSETQ. The CDR3 reads CASSLGQGAETQYF. In nucleotides, the CDR3 is TGCGCCAGCAGCTTGGGACAGGGGGCAGAGACCCAGTACTTC.